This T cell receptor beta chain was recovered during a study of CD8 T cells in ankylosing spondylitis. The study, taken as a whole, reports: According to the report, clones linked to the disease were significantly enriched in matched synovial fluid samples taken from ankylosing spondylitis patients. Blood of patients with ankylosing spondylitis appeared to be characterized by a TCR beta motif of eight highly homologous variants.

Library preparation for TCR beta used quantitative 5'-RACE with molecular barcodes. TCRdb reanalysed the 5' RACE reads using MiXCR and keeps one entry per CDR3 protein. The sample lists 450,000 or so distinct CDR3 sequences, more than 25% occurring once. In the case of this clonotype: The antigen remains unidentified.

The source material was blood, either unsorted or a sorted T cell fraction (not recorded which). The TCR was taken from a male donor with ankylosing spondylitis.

In DNA form, the CDR3 reads TGTGCCAGCAGAGGGGGCGGGGGGCTGAATGAGCAGTTCTTC. Translation: CASRGGGGLNEQFF. The chain employs TRBV7-2 and TRBJ2-1; maybe TRBD2 (8 bases). Germline-derived CDR1 and CDR2 are SGHTA and FQGNSA. V lost 6 bases, J lost 7 bases, and 16 bases lay in between. The CDR3 runs to 14 residues.